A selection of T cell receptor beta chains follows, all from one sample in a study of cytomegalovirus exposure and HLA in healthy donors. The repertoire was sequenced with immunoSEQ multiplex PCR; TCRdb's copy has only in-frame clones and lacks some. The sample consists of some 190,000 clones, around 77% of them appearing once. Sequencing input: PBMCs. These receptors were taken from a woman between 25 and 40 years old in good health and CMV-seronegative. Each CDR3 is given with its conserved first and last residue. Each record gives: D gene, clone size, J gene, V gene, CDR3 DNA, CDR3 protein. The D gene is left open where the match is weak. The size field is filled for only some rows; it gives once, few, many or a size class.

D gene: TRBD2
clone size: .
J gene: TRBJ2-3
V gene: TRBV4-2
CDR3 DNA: TGTGCCAGCAGCCGTACTACTAGCGGGGGTTCGTCTGATACGCAGTATTTT
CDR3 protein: CASSRTTSGGSSDTQYF

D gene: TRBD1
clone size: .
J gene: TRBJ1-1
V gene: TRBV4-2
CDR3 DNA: TGTGCCAGCAGCCAAGGGACAGGGGGGTTTCGGAACACTGAAGCTTTCTTT
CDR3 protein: CASSQGTGGFRNTEAFF

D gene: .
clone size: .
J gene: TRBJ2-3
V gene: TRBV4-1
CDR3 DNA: TGCGCCAGCAGCCAAGATAGTTCGGGGAGCACAGATACGCAGTATTTT
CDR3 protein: CASSQDSSGSTDTQYF

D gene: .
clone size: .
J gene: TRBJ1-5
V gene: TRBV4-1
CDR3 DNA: TGCGCCAGCAGCCAAGCAGGTACCAGAGATCAGCCCCAGCATTTT
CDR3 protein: CASSQAGTRDQPQHF

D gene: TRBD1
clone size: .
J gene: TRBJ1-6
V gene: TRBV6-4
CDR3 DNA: TGTGCCAGCAGAGAACGACAGGGAAACTCACCCCTCCACTTT
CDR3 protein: CASRERQGNSPLHF

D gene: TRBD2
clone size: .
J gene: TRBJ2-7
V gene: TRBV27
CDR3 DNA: TGTGCCAGCAGCCTCGTCGGGGGGGGCGGCGAGCAGTACTTC
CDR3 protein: CASSLVGGGGEQYF

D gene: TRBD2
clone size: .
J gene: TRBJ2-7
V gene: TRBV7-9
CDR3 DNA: TGTGCCAGCAGCTTACGGTGGACTAGCGGGGGTCAATACTCCTACGAGCAGTACTTC
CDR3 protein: CASSLRWTSGGQYSYEQYF

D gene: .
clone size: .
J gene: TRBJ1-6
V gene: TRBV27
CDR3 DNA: TGTGCCAGCAGTTTACGTTTCCCCTCTAGCTCCTATAATTCACCCCTCCACTTT
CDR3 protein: CASSLRFPSSSYNSPLHF

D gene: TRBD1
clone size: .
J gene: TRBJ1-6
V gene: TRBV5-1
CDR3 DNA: TGCGCCAGCAGCTTGGTTGGCGCCCGGGGACAGGGTTCACCCCTCCACTTT
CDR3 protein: CASSLVGARGQGSPLHF

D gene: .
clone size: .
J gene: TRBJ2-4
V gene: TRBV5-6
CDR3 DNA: TGTGCCAGCAGCTTGCCAGGGGCCGTCCAAAATAACATTCAGTACTTC
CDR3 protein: CASSLPGAVQNNIQYF

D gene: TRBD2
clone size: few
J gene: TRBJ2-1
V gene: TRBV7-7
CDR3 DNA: TGTGCTAGCAGCTTAGCAGTTGCGGGGGGGCCGAACAATGAGCAGTTCTTC
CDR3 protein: CASSLAVAGGPNNEQFF

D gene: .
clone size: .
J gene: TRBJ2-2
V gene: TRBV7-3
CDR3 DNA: TGTGCCAGCAGCTTAATCTCCCGGAACACCGGGGAGCTGTTTTTT
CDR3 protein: CASSLISRNTGELFF

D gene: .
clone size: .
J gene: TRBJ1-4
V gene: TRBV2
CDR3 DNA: TGTGCCAGCAGTGAAAATTGGCCGCATGAAAAACTGTTTTTT
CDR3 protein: CASSENWPHEKLFF

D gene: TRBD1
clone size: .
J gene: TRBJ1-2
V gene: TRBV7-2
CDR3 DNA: TGTGCCAGCAGCCCAGACAGGGACACTGGCTACACCTTC
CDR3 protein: CASSPDRDTGYTF